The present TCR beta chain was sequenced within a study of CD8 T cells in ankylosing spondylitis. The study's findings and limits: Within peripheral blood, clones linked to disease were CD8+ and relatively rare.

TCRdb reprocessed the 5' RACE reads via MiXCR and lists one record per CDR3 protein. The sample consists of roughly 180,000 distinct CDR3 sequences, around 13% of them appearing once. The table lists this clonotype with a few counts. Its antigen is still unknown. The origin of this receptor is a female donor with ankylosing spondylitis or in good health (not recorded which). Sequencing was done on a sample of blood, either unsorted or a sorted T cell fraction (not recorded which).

CDR3 sequence: CASSLLREEGEQFF. The CDR3 region has the DNA TGTGCCAGCTCGTTGCTGCGGGAGGAGGGTGAGCAGTTCTTC. J is TRBJ2-1 and V is TRBV6-1, with TRBD2 matching over 8 bases. Germline trimming cut 8 bases from V and 9 bases from J; bases unmatched to any gene: 12. In germline, CDR1 is MNHNS, CDR2 SASEGT. The CDR3 is made up of 14 amino acids.